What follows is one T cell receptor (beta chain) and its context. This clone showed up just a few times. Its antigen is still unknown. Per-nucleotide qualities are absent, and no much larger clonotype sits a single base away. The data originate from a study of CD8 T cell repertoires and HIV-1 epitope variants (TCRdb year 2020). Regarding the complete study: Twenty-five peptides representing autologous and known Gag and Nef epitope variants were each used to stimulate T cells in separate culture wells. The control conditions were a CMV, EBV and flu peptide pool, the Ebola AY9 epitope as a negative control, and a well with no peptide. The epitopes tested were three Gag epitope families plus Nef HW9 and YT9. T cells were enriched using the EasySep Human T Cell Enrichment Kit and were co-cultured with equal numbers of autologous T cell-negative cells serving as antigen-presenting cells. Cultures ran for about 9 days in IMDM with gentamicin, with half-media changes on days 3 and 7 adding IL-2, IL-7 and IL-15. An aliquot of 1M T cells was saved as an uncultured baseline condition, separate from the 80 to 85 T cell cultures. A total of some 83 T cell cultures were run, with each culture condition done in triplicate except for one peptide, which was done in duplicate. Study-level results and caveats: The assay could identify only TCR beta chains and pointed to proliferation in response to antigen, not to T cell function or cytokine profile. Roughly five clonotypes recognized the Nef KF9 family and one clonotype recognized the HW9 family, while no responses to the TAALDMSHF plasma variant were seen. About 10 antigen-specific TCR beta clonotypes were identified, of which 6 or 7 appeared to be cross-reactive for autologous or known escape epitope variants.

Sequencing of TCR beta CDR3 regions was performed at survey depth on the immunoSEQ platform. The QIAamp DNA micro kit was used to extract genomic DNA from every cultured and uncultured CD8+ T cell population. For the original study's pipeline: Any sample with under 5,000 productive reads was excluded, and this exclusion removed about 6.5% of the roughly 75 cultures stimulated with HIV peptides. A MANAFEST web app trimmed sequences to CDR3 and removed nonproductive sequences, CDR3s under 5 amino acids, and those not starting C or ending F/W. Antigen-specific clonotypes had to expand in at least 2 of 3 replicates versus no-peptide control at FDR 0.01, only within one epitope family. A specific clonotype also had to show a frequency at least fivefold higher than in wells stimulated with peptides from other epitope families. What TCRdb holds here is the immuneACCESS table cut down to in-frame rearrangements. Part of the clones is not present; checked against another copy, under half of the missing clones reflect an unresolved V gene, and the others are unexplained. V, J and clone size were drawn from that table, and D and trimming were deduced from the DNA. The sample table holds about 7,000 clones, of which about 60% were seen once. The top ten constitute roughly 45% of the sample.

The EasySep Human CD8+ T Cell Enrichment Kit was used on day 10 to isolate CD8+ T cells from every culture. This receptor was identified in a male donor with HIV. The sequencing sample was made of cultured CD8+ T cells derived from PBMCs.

The CDR3 sequence is CASSQGDRGPTEAFF. The nucleotide sequence is given as TGTGCCAGCAGCCAAGGGGACAGGGGGCCCACTGAAGCTTTCTTT. The chain is encoded by TRBV4-2 joined to TRBJ1-1; 12 central nucleotides agree with TRBD1. Trimming leaves V shorter by 1 base and J shorter by 4 bases, with the junction holding 1 base beyond the gene matches. The germline V gene gives CDR1 as LGHNA and CDR2 as YNFKEQ. The CDR3 goes from the cysteine to the phenylalanine over 15 residues. Of all the DNA, just the CDR3 is kept, 45 bases in frame from base 1.